A selection of T cell receptor beta chains follows, all from one sample in a study of blood T cell repertoires in COVID-19. The protocol was immunoSEQ multiplex PCR, while the TCRdb copy is restricted to in-frame clones and leaves out a portion. The sample has around 400,000 clones, about nine tenths seen once. Specimen: PBMCs or T cells enriched from blood (not recorded which). These receptors were obtained from a woman in her forties who had been exposed to COVID-19. Both conserved end residues are part of each CDR3. Each record gives: V gene, CDR3 length, clone size, J gene, D gene, CDR3 protein, CDR3 DNA. The D gene is left open where the match is weak. Rows may omit the clone size; those that give it use once, few, many or a size class.

TRBV5-4	13	.	TRBJ1-1	TRBD1	CASTQGAFTEAFF	TGTGCCAGCACACAGGGGGCATTCACTGAAGCTTTCTTT
TRBV9	14	.	TRBJ1-3	.	CASSVLSSGNTIYF	TGTGCCAGCAGCGTTCTTAGCTCTGGAAACACCATATATTTT
TRBV6-5	12	.	TRBJ1-1	TRBD1	CASSGAQGGAFF	TGTGCCAGCAGCGGGGCACAGGGGGGCGCTTTCTTT
TRBV3-1/TRBV3-2	14	.	TRBJ2-7	.	CASSQEHRGGEQYF	TGTGCCAGCAGCCAAGAACATCGGGGAGGCGAGCAGTACTTC
TRBV12-3/TRBV12-4	13	.	TRBJ2-1	TRBD1	CASSSDRHNEQFF	TGTGCCAGCAGTTCGGACAGGCACAATGAGCAGTTCTTC
TRBV7-9	14	once	TRBJ2-1	TRBD2	CASSIGTSSHEQFF	TGTGCCAGCAGCATCGGGACTAGTTCCCATGAGCAGTTCTTC
TRBV25-1	11	.	TRBJ2-3	.	CASRIGDTQYF	TGTGCCAGCAGGATCGGGGATACGCAGTATTTT
TRBV5-1	15	.	TRBJ1-2	.	CASSLTGTPGEGYTF	TGCGCCAGCAGCCTTACCGGGACGCCGGGGGAGGGCTACACCTTC
TRBV7-2	15	.	TRBJ1-5	TRBD1	CASSSRQGAGQPQHF	TGTGCCAGCAGCTCCCGACAGGGGGCCGGCCAGCCCCAGCATTTT
TRBV6-5	13	.	TRBJ2-5	.	CASSWAGRETQYF	TGTGCCAGCAGTTGGGCGGGAAGGGAGACCCAGTACTTC
TRBV30	12	.	TRBJ2-2	.	CAWSVQGSKLFF	TGTGCCTGGAGTGTTCAGGGATCTAAGCTGTTTTTT
TRBV20-1	15	once	TRBJ1-2	.	CSASVISTASYGYTF	TGCAGTGCTAGTGTCATCTCTACCGCCTCCTATGGCTACACCTTC
TRBV12-1	14	.	TRBJ1-2	.	CASSFRQGSDGYTF	TGTGCCAGCAGCTTCCGACAGGGATCGGACGGCTACACCTTC
TRBV10-3	14	.	TRBJ1-6	.	CAISESSGNSPLHF	TGTGCCATCAGTGAGTCATCAGGGAATTCACCCCTCCACTTT
TRBV7-9	13	.	TRBJ1-1	.	CASSYTGYSEAFF	TGTGCCAGCAGCTACACAGGGTATAGTGAAGCTTTCTTT